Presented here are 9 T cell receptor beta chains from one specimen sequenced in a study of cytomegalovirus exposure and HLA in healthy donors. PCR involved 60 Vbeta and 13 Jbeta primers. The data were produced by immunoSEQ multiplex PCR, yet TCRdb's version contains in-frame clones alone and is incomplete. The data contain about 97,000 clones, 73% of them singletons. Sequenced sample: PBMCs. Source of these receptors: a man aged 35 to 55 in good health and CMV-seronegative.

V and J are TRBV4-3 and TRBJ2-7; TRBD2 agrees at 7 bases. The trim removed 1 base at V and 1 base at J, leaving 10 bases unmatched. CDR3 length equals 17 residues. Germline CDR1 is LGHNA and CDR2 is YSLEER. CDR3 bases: TGCGCCAGCAGCCAAGTGGCCTTGGGTAGCGGGTCCTACGAGCAGTACTTC. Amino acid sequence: CASSQVALGSGSYEQYF.

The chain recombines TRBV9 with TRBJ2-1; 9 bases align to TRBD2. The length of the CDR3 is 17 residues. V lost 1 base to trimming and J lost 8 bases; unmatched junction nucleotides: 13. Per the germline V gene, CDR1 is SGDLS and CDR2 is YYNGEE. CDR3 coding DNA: TGTGCCAGCAGCGTAAATTACGCGGGACTAGCTATCGATGAGCAGTTCTTC. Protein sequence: CASSVNYAGLAIDEQFF.

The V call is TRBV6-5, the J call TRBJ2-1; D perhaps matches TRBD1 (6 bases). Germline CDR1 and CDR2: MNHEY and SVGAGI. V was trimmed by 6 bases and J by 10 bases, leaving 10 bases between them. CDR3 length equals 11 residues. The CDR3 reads CASSRGTEQFF. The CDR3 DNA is TGTGCCAGCAGCCGAGGGACAGAGCAGTTCTTC.

Here the CDR3 reads CAISLDRGKDTQYF. Here the CDR3 DNA reads TGTGCCATCAGCTTAGACAGGGGGAAGGATACGCAGTATTTT. The rearrangement uses TRBV10-3 and TRBJ2-3, with 9 nucleotides matching TRBD1. Per germline, CDR1 ENHRY and CDR2 SYGVKD. V lost 6 bases to trimming and J lost 6 bases; unmatched junction nucleotides: 7. The CDR3 has 14 residues.

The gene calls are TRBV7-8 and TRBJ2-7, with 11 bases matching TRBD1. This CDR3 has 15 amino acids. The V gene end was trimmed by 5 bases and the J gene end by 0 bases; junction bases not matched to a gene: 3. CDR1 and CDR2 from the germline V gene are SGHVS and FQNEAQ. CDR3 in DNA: TGTGCCAGCAGCCCCGGGACAGGGGGCTCCTACGAGCAGTACTTC. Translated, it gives CASSPGTGGSYEQYF. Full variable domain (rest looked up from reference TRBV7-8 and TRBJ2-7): GAGVSQSPRYKVAKRGQDVALRCDPISGHVSLFWYQQALGQGPEFLTYFQNEAQLDKSGLPSDRFFAERPEGSVSTLKIQRTQQEDSAVYLCASSPGTGGSYEQYFGPGTRLTVT.

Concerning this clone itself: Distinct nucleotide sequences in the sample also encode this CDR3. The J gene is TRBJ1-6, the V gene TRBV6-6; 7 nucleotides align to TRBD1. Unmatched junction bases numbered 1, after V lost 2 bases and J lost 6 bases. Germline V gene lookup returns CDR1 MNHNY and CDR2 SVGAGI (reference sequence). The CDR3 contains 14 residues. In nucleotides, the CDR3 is TGTGCCAGCAGTTACGGACAGGCTAATTCACCCCTCCACTTT. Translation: CASSYGQANSPLHF.

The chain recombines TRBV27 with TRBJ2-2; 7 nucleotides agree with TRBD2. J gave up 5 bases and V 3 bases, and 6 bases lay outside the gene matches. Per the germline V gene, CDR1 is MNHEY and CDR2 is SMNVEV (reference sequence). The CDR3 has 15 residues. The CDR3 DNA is TGTGCCAGCAGTTTTGTTGGGGGGGGTACCGGGGAGCTGTTTTTT. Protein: CASSFVGGGTGELFF.

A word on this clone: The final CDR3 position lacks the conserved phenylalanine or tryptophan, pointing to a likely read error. CDR3 protein: CASSEARQGNTIYV. The CDR3 DNA follows: TGTGCCAGCAGTGAAGCTCGGCAGGGAAACACCATATATGTT. The chain couples TRBV2 to TRBJ1-3; D gene ambiguous. Between the trimmed V and J ends, which lost 0 bases and 4 bases, there was a span of 7 bases. Germline loops: CDR1 SNHLY, CDR2 FYNNEI. The CDR3 runs 14 residues.

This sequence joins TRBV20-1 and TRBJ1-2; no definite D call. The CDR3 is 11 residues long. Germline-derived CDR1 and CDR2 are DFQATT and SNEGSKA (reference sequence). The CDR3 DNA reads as TGCAGGGCCCTAACTCGGGATGGCTACACCTTC. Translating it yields CRALTRDGYTF.